This TCR beta chain was profiled in a study of regulatory T cells in long-lasting Graves disease. The CDR3 spans 16 residues. The J segment lost 2 bases and the V segment lost 0 bases, leaving 3 bases of the junction unmatched. Germline V gene data show CDR1 as MNHEY and CDR2 as SVGAGI. The time point: newly diagnosed GD, antithyroid drugs for less than 3 months. The authors made the TCR library using RNA they extracted from PBMCs. Investigators report Graves' disease was diagnosed under American Thyroid Association guidelines. CDR3-region Arm-PCR and iRepertoire HTBI primers produced the TCR beta libraries. In TCRdb, the multiplex PCR reads were re-called with MiXCR into one record per CDR3 protein. In the table there are fewer than 400,000 distinct CDR3 sequences, 15% to 20% of which are singletons. This clonotype was recorded at least ten times. Its specificity is unknown. Study conclusions and caveats: Relative to new patients (around 1,000), persistent patients exhibited greater sharing of public clonotypes (about 2,700). There were preferences for TRBV28, TRBJ1-2 and TRBJ2-5 in persistent disease. Few sampled subjects may have lowered accuracy.

The sequence derives from a female donor with Graves disease. The chain recombines TRBV6-5 with TRBJ2-3; 9 bases map to TRBD2. Here the sequenced sample was peripheral blood mononuclear cells (PBMCs), taken at new diagnosis, from a patient treated with antithyroid drugs. CDR3 amino acids: CASSYSAGGLTDTQYF. In nucleotides, the CDR3 is TGTGCCAGCAGTTACTCGGCGGGAGGGCTCACAGATACGCAGTATTTT.